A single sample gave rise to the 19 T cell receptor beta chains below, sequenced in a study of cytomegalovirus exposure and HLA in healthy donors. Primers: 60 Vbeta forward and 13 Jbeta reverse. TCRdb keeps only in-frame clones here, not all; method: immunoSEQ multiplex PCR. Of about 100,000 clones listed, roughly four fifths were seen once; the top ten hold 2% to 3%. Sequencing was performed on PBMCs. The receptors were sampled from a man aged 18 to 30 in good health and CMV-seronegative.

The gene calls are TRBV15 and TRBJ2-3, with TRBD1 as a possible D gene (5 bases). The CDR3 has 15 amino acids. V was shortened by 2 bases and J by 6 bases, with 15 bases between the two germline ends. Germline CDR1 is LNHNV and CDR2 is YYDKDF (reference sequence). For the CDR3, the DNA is TGTGCCACCAGCAGAACGCGTTCGCCAGGGGATACGCAGTATTTT. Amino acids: CATSRTRSPGDTQYF.

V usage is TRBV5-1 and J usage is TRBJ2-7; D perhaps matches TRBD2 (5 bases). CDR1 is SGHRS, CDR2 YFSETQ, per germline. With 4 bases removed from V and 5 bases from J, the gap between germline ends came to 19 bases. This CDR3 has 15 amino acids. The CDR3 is CASSPGIDRGNEQYF. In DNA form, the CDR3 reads TGCGCCAGCAGCCCGGGGATCGACCGAGGAAACGAGCAGTACTTC.

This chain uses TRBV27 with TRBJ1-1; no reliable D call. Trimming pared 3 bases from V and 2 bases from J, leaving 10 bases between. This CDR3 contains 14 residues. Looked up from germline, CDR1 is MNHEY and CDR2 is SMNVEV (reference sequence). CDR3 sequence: CASSFRQVNTEAFF. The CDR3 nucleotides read TGTGCCAGCAGTTTCCGGCAGGTCAACACTGAAGCTTTCTTT.

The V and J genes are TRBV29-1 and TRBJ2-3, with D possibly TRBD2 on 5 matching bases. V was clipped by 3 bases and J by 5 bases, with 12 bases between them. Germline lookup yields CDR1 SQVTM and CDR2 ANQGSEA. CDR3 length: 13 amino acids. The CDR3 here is CSVEASRGDTQYF. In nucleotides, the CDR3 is TGCAGCGTTGAGGCTAGCCGTGGAGATACGCAGTATTTT.

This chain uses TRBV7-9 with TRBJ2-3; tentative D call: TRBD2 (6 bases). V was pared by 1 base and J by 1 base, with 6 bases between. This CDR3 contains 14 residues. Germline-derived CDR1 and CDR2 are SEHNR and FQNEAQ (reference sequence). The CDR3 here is CASSLGEGTDTQYF. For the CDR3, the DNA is TGTGCCAGCAGCTTAGGGGAGGGCACAGATACGCAGTATTTT.

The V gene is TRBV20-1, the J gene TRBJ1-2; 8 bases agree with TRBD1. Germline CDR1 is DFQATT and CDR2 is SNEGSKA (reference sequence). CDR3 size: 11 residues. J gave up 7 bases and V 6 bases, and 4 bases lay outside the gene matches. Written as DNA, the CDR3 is TGCAGTGCGTCACAGGGGGGTGGCTACACCTTC. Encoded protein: CSASQGGGYTF.

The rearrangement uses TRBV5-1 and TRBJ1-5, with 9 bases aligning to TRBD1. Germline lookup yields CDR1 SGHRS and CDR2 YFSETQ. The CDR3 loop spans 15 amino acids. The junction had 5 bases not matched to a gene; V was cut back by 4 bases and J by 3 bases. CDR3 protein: CASSAGTGSNQPQHF. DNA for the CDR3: TGCGCCAGCAGCGCCGGGACAGGGTCCAATCAGCCCCAGCATTTT.

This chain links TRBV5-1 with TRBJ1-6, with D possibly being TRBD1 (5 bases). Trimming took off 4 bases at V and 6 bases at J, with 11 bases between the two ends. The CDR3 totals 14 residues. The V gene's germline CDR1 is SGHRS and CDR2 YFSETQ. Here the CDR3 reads CASSSGALNSPLHF. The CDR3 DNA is TGCGCCAGCAGCAGCGGGGCTCTTAATTCACCCCTCCACTTT.

The CDR3 region has the DNA TGCGCCAGCAGCCCCCGCCGCGAGGGAGCAACTAATGAAAAACTGTTTTTT. Translating it yields CASSPRREGATNEKLFF. The J gene is TRBJ1-4, the V gene TRBV4-1; D uncertain. Germline V CDR1 and CDR2: MGHRA, YSYEKL. This CDR3 is 17 amino acids long. V lost 4 bases, J lost 0 bases, and 15 bases lay in between.

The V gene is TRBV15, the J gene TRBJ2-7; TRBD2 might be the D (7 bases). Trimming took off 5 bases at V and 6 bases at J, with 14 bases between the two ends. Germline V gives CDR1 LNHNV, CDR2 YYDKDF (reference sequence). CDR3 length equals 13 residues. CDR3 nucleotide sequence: TGTGCCACCAGCGGGGGGGGGCGTGCCGAGCAGTACTTC. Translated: CATSGGGRAEQYF.

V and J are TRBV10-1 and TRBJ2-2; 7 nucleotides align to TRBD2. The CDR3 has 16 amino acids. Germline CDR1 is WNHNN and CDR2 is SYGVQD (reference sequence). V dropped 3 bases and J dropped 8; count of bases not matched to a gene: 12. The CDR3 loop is CASSDPSPSGLGELFF. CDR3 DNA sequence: TGCGCCAGCAGTGACCCTTCGCCTAGCGGCCTAGGGGAGCTGTTTTTT.

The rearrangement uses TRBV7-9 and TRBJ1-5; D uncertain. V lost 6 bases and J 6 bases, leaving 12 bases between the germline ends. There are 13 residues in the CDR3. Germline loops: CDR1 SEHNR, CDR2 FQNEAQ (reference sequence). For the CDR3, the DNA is TGTGCCAGCAGTTCAGATTACCTTCAGCCCCAGCATTTT. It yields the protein CASSSDYLQPQHF.

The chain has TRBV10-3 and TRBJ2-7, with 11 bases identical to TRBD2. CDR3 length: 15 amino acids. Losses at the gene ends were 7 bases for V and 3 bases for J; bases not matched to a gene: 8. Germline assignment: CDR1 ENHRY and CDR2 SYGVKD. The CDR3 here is CAITPDSGGVYEQYF. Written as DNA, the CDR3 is TGTGCCATCACTCCGGATAGCGGGGGGGTCTACGAGCAGTACTTC.

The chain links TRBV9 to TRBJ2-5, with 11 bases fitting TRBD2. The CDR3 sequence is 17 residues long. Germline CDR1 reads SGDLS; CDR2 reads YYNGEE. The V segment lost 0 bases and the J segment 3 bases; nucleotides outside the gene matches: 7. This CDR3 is CASSVDPSGGSKETQYF. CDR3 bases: TGTGCCAGCAGCGTAGATCCTAGCGGGGGGTCGAAAGAGACCCAGTACTTC.

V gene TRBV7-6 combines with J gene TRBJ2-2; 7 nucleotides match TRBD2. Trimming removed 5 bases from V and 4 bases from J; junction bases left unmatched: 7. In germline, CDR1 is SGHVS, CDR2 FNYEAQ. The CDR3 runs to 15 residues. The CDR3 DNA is TGTGCCAGCAGCCCGGGGGGAGGGGTCACCGGGGAGCTGTTTTTT. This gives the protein CASSPGGGVTGELFF. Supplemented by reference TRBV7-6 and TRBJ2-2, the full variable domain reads GAGVSQSPRYKVTKRGQDVALRCDPISGHVSLYWYRQALGQGPEFLTYFNYEAQQDKSGLPNDRFSAERPEGSISTLTIQRTEQRDSAMYRCASSPGGGVTGELFFGEGSRLTVL.

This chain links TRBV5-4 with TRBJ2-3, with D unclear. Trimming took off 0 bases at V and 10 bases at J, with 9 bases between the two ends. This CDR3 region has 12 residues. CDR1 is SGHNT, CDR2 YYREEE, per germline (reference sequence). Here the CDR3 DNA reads TGTGCCAGCAGCTTGGCTAGTGCGGCGCAGTATTTT. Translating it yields CASSLASAAQYF.

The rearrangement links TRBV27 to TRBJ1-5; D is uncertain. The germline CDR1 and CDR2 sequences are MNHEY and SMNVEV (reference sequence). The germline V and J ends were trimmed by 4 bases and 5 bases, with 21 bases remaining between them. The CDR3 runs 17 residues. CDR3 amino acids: CASSSKATILNDQPQHF. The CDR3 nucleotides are TGTGCCAGCAGTTCCAAAGCAACTATCCTCAACGATCAGCCCCAGCATTTT.

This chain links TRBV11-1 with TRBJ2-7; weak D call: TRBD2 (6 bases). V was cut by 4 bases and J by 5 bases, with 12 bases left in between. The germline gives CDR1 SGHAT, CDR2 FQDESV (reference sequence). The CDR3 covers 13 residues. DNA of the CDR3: TGTGCCAGCAGCTGGGGGGTAGGGGACGAGCAGTACTTC. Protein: CASSWGVGDEQYF.

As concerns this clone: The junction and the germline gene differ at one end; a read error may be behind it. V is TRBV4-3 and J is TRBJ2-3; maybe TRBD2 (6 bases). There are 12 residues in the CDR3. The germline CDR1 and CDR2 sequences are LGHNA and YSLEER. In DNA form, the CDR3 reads TGCGCCAGCAGCCAAGAGGGGGGACCTCATGTTTTT. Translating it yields CASSQEGGPHVF.